Sequencing of this T cell receptor beta chain was carried out in a study of post-analysis software for immune sequencing data (dated by TCRdb to the mid-2010s). Study-wide context: Relapsing-remitting, secondary progressive and progressive-relapsing multiple sclerosis were recorded as disease courses, and subtype annotation was lacking for some patients. The patient repertoires were set against about 10 previously published healthy control repertoires from donors whose ages ranged from roughly 6 to 26 years. A subset of samples was prepared in parallel using single-end sample barcoding, then pooled and co-amplified after Illumina adapter ligation. Overall results and qualifications from the work: Direct clustering with F measure revealed strong co-clustering of samples prepared in the same batch, which led to a batch-effect correction. A few TRBV segments, including TRBV5-6, TRBV5-1 and TRBV20-1, were significantly more frequent in patients than controls. The control group was slightly older than the multiple sclerosis patient group. Compared with controls, multiple sclerosis patients had significantly lower normalized Chao1 diversity, a finding suggesting substantial peripheral T-cell clonal expansion.

Library preparation employed PCR. The sequencer listed for this sample is Illumina HiSeq 2500. To reduce PCR and sequencing biases, unique molecular identifiers were built into the TCR beta cDNA libraries. Per 1 to 10 million input T cells, approximately 500,000 cDNA molecules were obtained, such that each molecule approximated one T cell. The same protocol used for the earlier healthy control dataset was applied to prepare and sequence the patient libraries. Samples belonging to the same batch were prepared together, multiplexed and sequenced on a shared HiSeq lane. Concerning the study's data processing: MIGEC handled the raw barcoded reads, throwing out single-read molecular identifier groups before consensus assembly and CDR3 extraction. Clonotype tables were post-analysed with VDJtools, normalizing diversity by down-sampling all datasets to the smallest sample size. To correct batch-related cross-sample contamination, repertoire overlap clustering matched CDR3 amino acid sequences but not nucleotide sequences. Using fastp at Q25 and MiXCR, TCRdb reprocessed the public reads and kept productive beta chains. Every distinct CDR3 protein forms one entry, paired with its most common genes and DNA. TCRdb's processing, not the study's, gives the V and J calls here. The sample table shows about 800,000 distinct CDR3 sequences, and about 27% are seen once. Under 0.7% of the sample is held by the ten biggest clonotypes.

To demonstrate the VDJtools post-analysis software, the study profiled TCR beta repertoires from the peripheral blood of around 13 young patients with multiple sclerosis. Multiple sclerosis patients were children and adolescents aged roughly 6 to 15 years. The CDR3 numbers 16 residues from cysteine through phenylalanine. Only CDR3 DNA remains: 48 bases, in frame from the first base. After removal of 5 bases from V and 7 bases from J, the junction retains 14 bases not matched to a gene. CDR1 and CDR2 (LNHNV, YYDKDF) derive from the germline V gene (reference sequence). This clonotype showed up just a few times. Its antigen is unknown. Base quality data are lacking; no much larger clone is found one base away.

The chain employs TRBV15 and TRBJ2-5; TRBD1 lines up with 9 middle nucleotides. This receptor was taken from a girl aged 10-17 years with multiple sclerosis. The sample consisted of blood. In nucleotide form, the sequence is TGTGCCACCAGCCCACCCCTCCCGGGACAGGGTGTGACCCAGTACTTC. It is translated as CATSPPLPGQGVTQYF.